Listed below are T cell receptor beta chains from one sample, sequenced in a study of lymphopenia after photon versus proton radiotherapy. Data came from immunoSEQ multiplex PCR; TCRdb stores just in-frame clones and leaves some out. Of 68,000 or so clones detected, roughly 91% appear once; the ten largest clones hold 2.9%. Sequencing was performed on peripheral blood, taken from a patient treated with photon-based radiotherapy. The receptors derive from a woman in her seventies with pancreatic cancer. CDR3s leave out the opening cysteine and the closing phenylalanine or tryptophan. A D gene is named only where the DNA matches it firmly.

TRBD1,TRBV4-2,ASSREQGAQQPQH
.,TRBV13,ASSSPQNTEAF
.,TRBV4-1,ASSQDRTLQETQY
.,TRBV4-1,ASSQVSHSIMNTEAF
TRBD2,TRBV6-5,ANGLAHYNEQF
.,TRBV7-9,ASSLLSSGIHTEAF
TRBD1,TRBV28,ASSGTGVSGANVLT
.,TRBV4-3,ASSQDGGRGEKLF
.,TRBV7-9,ASSLPWEWEKLF
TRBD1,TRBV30,AWSAGTGFGYT
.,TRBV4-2,ASSQEKQDAITDTQY
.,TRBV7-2,ASSLAGLSGTQY
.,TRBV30,ACRRAGYEQY
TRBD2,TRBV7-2,ASSLGLLTSGIADTQY
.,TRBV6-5,ASSYDGPGGYT
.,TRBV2,ASSPDGRYNEQF
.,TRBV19,ASSTGGGNQPQH
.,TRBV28,ASSPSAGGELF
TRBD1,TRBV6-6,ASTLQGDNEQF
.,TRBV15,ATSRGLGGRQRGANVLT
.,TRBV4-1,ASSQEGRGNTEAF
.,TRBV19,ASSIVGGPDYEQY